One and the same sample provided the 27 T cell receptor beta chains below, sequenced in a study of T cells in Graves' hyperthyroidism and ophthalmopathy. What was amplified from RNA transcripts were TCR beta CDR3 regions. The TCR CDR3 was amplified in a first-round RT-PCR using the HTBI primer set. One entry per CDR3 protein results from TCRdb running MiXCR on the multiplex PCR reads. The data contain some 460,000 distinct CDR3 sequences, approximately 15% of them singletons. The material sequenced was blood. The source of these receptors is a woman in her late teens or twenties with Graves' hyperthyroidism.

This clonotype was counted ten times or more. This chain uses TRBV10-3 with TRBJ1-6; possibly TRBD1 for D (5 bases). CDR3 size: 12 residues. With 10 bases removed from V and 8 bases from J, the gap between germline ends came to 12 bases. Germline CDR1 ENHRY, CDR2 SYGVKD. The CDR3 region is CASSGTDSPLHF. As DNA, the CDR3 is TGTGCCAGCTCCGGGACTGATTCACCCCTCCACTTT.

The chain recombines TRBV20-1 with TRBJ2-1; 9 bases map to TRBD2. The J segment lost 6 bases and the V segment lost 6 bases, leaving 9 bases of the junction unmatched. Germline CDR1 reads DFQATT; CDR2 reads SNEGSKA (reference sequence). The CDR3 runs 14 residues. The CDR3 DNA reads TGCAGTGCGGTCCTCGGCGGGAGGGTCAATGAGCAGTTCTTC. Encoded protein: CSAVLGGRVNEQFF.

This clonotype showed up many times. The chain carries TRBV20-1 and TRBJ2-1; 7 bases match TRBD1. V lost 1 base to trimming and J lost 2 bases; unmatched junction nucleotides: 5. CDR3 size: 15 residues. Germline V gives CDR1 DFQATT, CDR2 SNEGSKA (reference sequence). The CDR3 sequence: CSARGHRGPYNEQFF. The CDR3 bases are TGCAGTGCTAGAGGCCACAGGGGCCCCTACAATGAGCAGTTCTTC.

This clonotype was seen ten or more times. V and J are TRBV20-1 and TRBJ2-1; D not resolved. This CDR3 contains 14 residues. The germline V gene encodes CDR1 DFQATT and CDR2 SNEGSKA (reference sequence). V was clipped by 3 bases and J by 8 bases, with 17 bases between them. DNA for the CDR3: TGCAGTGCTAGCCCCGGGCCTGAACGCCATGAGCAGTTCTTC. It translates to CSASPGPERHEQFF.

This clonotype appeared many times. V is TRBV3-1 and J is TRBJ1-3; the D is unclear. V shed 3 bases and J shed 1 base, with 13 bases lying between them. CDR1 is LGHDT, CDR2 YNNKEL, per germline (reference sequence). CDR3 length: 16 amino acids. CDR3 in amino acids: CASSHSRVGSGNTIYF. CDR3 nucleotide sequence: TGTGCCAGCAGCCACTCTCGGGTAGGGTCTGGAAACACCATATATTTT.

The chain uses TRBV9 and TRBJ2-3; D may be TRBD1 (6 bases). Germline lookup yields CDR1 SGDLS and CDR2 YYNGEE. Trimming left V 4 bases short and J 6 bases short, with 27 bases between. The CDR3 has 18 residues. This CDR3 is CASSRSGVFLQGKDTQYF. CDR3 sequence (DNA): TGTGCCAGCAGCCGGAGTGGCGTTTTCCTCCAGGGGAAGGATACGCAGTATTTT.

This clonotype has ten or more counts. The V gene is TRBV14, the J gene TRBJ2-3; 11 bases map to TRBD2. Germline lookup yields CDR1 SGHDN and CDR2 FVKESK. This CDR3 contains 18 residues. V dropped 4 bases and J dropped 1; count of bases not matched to a gene: 10. In nucleotides, the CDR3 is TGTGCCAGCAGCCCAACCTCACGACTAGCGGGGCGCACAGATACGCAGTATTTT. Translated: CASSPTSRLAGRTDTQYF.

Many counts were recorded for this clonotype. This chain links TRBV28 with TRBJ2-1; 11 bases line up with TRBD1. V lost 5 bases, J lost 5 bases, and 5 bases stayed unmatched. The CDR3 contains 15 residues. Germline CDR1 is MDHEN and CDR2 is SYDVKM. DNA for the CDR3: TGTGCCAGCAGTACCCGGGACAGGGGGGACAATGAGCAGTTCTTC. Its protein is CASSTRDRGDNEQFF.

This clonotype showed up many times. The chain links TRBV18 to TRBJ1-2; possible D gene TRBD1, 5 bases. V was cut by 10 bases and J by 3 bases, with 15 bases left in between. In germline, CDR1 is KGHSH, CDR2 LQKENI. The length of the CDR3 is 13 residues. CDR3 protein: CATSATVDYGYTF. Here the CDR3 DNA reads TGTGCCACCTCCGCGACAGTCGACTATGGCTACACCTTC.

This clonotype was found many times. The rearrangement uses TRBV5-1 and TRBJ1-1; 8 bases agree with TRBD1. Germline V gene data show CDR1 as SGHRS and CDR2 as YFSETQ. The CDR3 has 16 residues. Trimming at V came to 3 bases and at J to 2 bases, leaving 9 bases not matched to a gene. The CDR3 reads CASSYRTGWGNTEAFF. CDR3 DNA: TGCGCCAGCAGCTATCGGACAGGGTGGGGAAACACTGAAGCTTTCTTT.

This clonotype was picked up many times. The J gene is TRBJ2-7, the V gene TRBV3-1; 9 nucleotides line up with TRBD2. Per germline, CDR1 LGHDT and CDR2 YNNKEL (reference sequence). The CDR3 is 15 residues long. V was pared by 3 bases and J by 6 bases, with 9 bases of the junction left unmatched. CDR3 amino acids: CASSQRASGASEQYF. The CDR3 DNA sequence: TGTGCCAGCAGCCAGAGGGCTAGCGGGGCTAGCGAGCAGTACTTC.

This clonotype appeared many times. This rearrangement joins TRBV28 to TRBJ2-5; TRBD2 agrees at 8 bases. Unmatched junction bases numbered 8, after V lost 5 bases and J lost 0 bases. The CDR3 runs to 16 residues. Germline CDR1 and CDR2: MDHEN and SYDVKM. CDR3 loop: CASSHGGGQYQETQYF. The CDR3 DNA is TGTGCCAGCAGTCACGGCGGGGGGCAGTACCAAGAGACCCAGTACTTC.

The genes are TRBV6-5 and TRBJ2-2; D is unclear. Germline assignment: CDR1 MNHEY and CDR2 SVGAGI. This CDR3 region has 13 residues. Trimming left V 2 bases short and J 6 bases short, with 7 bases between. In DNA, the CDR3 is TGTGCCAGCAGTTACCACGGTCCCGGGGAGCTGTTTTTT. Translated: CASSYHGPGELFF.

This clonotype has a count of ten or more. The rearrangement joins TRBV12-3 or TRBV12-4 to TRBJ2-7; no clear D gene. The CDR3 is 14 residues long. Trimming stripped 5 bases from V and 5 bases from J, with 16 bases between. The CDR3 sequence is CASSPASRPHEQYF. The CDR3 region has the DNA TGTGCCAGCAGTCCCGCGAGCCGACCTCACGAGCAGTACTTC.

This clonotype was observed many times. The chain joins TRBV12-3 or TRBV12-4 to TRBJ2-1, with 7 nucleotides matching TRBD2. The CDR3 covers 16 residues. Trimming at V came to 6 bases and at J to 4 bases, leaving 12 bases not matched to a gene. Here the CDR3 DNA reads TGTGCCAGCAGCCCCGGGGGGTTGGAGCGATACAATGAGCAGTTCTTC. Protein: CASSPGGLERYNEQFF.

The chain has TRBV6-2 or TRBV6-3 and TRBJ1-4; no clear D. The CDR3 covers 13 residues. Germline V gene lookup returns CDR1 MNHEY and CDR2 SVGEGT. V lost 5 bases, J lost 15 bases, and 19 bases lay in between. The CDR3 sequence is CASSPPGSPRVFF. The CDR3, as DNA: TGTGCCAGCAGTCCGCCCGGCAGTCCGCGGGTGTTTTTT.

This clonotype was observed many times. The chain carries TRBV6-2 or TRBV6-3 and TRBJ2-7, with 8 bases fitting TRBD1. J lost 6 bases, V lost 6 bases, and 10 bases had no gene match. CDR1 is MNHEY and CDR2 is SVGEGT in the germline V gene. The CDR3 extends over 14 amino acids. CDR3 nucleotides: TGTGCCAGCAGAGGGACAGGACTTATCGGCGAGCAGTACTTC. Its protein product is CASRGTGLIGEQYF.

In its sample, this clonotype was seen many times. The J gene is TRBJ2-3, the V gene TRBV12-5, with D hard to call. This CDR3 spans 13 amino acids. Germline CDR1 LGHNT, CDR2 FRNRAP. The germline V and J ends were trimmed by 2 bases and 3 bases, with 6 bases remaining between them. The CDR3 protein is CASGLPRTDTQYF. The DNA for the CDR3 is TGTGCTAGTGGTTTGCCCCGGACAGATACGCAGTATTTT. The full variable domain, in which reference TRBV12-5 and TRBJ2-3 provide the parts outside the CDR3, is DARVTQTPRHKVTEMGQEVTMRCQPILGHNTVFWYRQTMMQGLELLAYFRNRAPLDDSGMPKDRFSAEMPDATLATLKIQPSEPRDSAVYFCASGLPRTDTQYFGPGTRLTVL.

This clonotype was observed many times. CDR3 nucleotides: TGCAGTGCTAGGGGGCTCGGGCAAGAGACCCAGTACTTC. Translating gives CSARGLGQETQYF. The V gene is TRBV20-1, the J gene TRBJ2-5; weak D call: TRBD1 (5 bases). Germline V gives CDR1 DFQATT, CDR2 SNEGSKA (reference sequence). The CDR3 consists of 13 residues. Trimming shortened V by 3 bases and J by 2 bases, and 10 bases separated the two germline ends.

This clonotype was recorded at least ten times. The V and J genes are TRBV5-1 and TRBJ2-2; 8 bases match TRBD1. V was clipped by 5 bases and J by 5 bases; unmatched bases: 8. Germline V gene sequence: CDR1 SGHRS, CDR2 YFSETQ. The CDR3 runs to 15 residues. CDR3 sequence: CASSTGTGGTGELFF. CDR3 in DNA: TGCGCCAGCAGTACAGGAACAGGGGGGACCGGGGAGCTGTTTTTT. Filled out from reference TRBV5-1 and TRBJ2-2, the complete variable domain reads KAGVTQTPRYLIKTRGQQVTLSCSPISGHRSVSWYQQTPGQGLQFLFEYFSETQRNKGNFPGRFSGRQFSNSRSEMNVSTLELGDSALYLCASSTGTGGTGELFFGEGSRLTVL.

Comment on this clonotype: A clone one base away is much larger, so this may be a read error. This sequence joins TRBV4-1 and TRBJ2-7, with 8 bases identical to TRBD1. The germline gives CDR1 MGHRA, CDR2 YSYEKL. CDR3 length: 15 amino acids. CDR3 DNA: TGCGCCGGCAGCCAAGAACAGGGGGTCTCCTACGAGCAGTACTTC. Translated, it gives CAGSQEQGVSYEQYF.

As for this clonotype: A read error is possible here, since a much larger clone lies one base away. This rearrangement joins TRBV7-9 to TRBJ2-7; 9 positions agree with TRBD2. This CDR3 contains 18 residues. Germline CDR1 reads SEHNR; CDR2 reads FQNEAQ (reference sequence). CDR3 nucleotides: TGTGCCAGCAGCTTAGGACTAGCGGAGCCCGTATCTTCTTACGAGCGGTACTTC. Residues: CASSLGLAEPVSSYERYF.

Of note for this clonotype: This clone may be a read error of a much larger clone one base away. V gene TRBV2 combines with J gene TRBJ1-3; 7 bases are a match to TRBD1. CDR1 SNHLY and CDR2 FYNNEI come from the germline V gene. The CDR3 has 15 amino acids. The CDR3 DNA sequence: TGTGCCAGCAGCAGACAGGGAACGAGCGGAAACACCATACATTTT. Translated: CASSRQGTSGNTIHF.

The V and J genes are TRBV11-1 and TRBJ2-5; 10 bases agree with TRBD2. This CDR3 has 17 amino acids. CDR1 and CDR2 (germline): SGHAT, FQDESV (reference sequence). Trimming took 1 base from V and 4 from J; bases not matched to a gene: 9. The chain's CDR3 is CASSLGVLAGGLETQYF. CDR3 DNA sequence: TGTGCCAGCAGCTTAGGAGTTTTAGCGGGAGGCCTAGAGACCCAGTACTTC.

This clonotype showed up many times. The chain links TRBV9 to TRBJ1-1, with unresolved D. Per the germline V gene, CDR1 is SGDLS and CDR2 is YYNGEE. This CDR3 contains 14 residues. V lost 0 bases to trimming and J lost 0 bases, with 6 bases between them. The CDR3 loop is CASSVEQMNTEAFF. CDR3 nucleotides: TGTGCCAGCAGCGTAGAACAGATGAACACTGAAGCTTTCTTT.

The CDR3 nucleotides read TGCAGCGTTGAAGTTAGGGGAAGAAGGGGACAGGGGACTCTCAGACAGCCCCAGCATTTT. Translation: CSVEVRGRRGQGTLRQPQHF. The V call is TRBV29-1, the J call TRBJ1-5; 10 nucleotides line up with TRBD1. Germline-derived CDR1 and CDR2 are SQVTM and ANQGSEA. The ends lost 1 base at V and 7 bases at J; junction bases unmatched: 22. The CDR3 sequence is 20 residues long.

Many counts were recorded for this clonotype. CDR3 sequence (DNA): TGTGCCAGCAGCTTACCAGGCAGGGAGTACTATGGCTACACCTTC. Residues: CASSLPGREYYGYTF. The chain employs TRBV7-9 and TRBJ1-2; weak D call: TRBD1 (5 bases). Per germline, CDR1 SEHNR and CDR2 FQNEAQ (reference sequence). Trimming stripped 2 bases from V and 3 bases from J, with 13 bases between. The CDR3 is 15 amino acids.